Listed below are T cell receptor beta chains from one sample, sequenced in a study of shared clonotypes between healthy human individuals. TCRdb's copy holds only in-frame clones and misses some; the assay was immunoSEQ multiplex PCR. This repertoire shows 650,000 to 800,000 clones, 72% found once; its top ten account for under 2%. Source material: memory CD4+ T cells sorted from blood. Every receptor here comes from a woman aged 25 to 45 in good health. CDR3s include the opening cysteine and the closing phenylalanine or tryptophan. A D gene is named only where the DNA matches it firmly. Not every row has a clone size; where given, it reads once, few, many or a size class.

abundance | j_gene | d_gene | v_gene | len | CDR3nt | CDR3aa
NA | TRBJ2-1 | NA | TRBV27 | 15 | TGTGCCAGCAGTACCAAGGAAGGACTATACAATGAGCAGTTCTTC | CASSTKEGLYNEQFF
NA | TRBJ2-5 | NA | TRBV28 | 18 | TGTGCCAGCAGCTCAGCCGGGGGGCTCACGATTTCGTGGGAGACCCAGTACTTC | CASSSAGGLTISWETQYF
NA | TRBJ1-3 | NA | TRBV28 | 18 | TGTGCCAGCACCTCCGGGGGGGCGGTAGCGTCGAGGGGAAACACCATATATTTT | CASTSGGAVASRGNTIYF
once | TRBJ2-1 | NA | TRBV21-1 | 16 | TGTGCCAGCAGTCGTAGCGGAGGACCAGTTTACAATGAGCAGTTCTTC | CASSRSGGPVYNEQFF
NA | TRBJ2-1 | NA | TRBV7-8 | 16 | TGTGCCAGCAGCTTATTGGATACTGTCTCCTACAATGAGCAGTTCTTC | CASSLLDTVSYNEQFF
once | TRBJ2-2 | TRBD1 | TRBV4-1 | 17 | TGCGCCAGCAGCCAAGGCCCCCGACAGGGCGGCACCGGGGAGCTGTTTTTT | CASSQGPRQGGTGELFF
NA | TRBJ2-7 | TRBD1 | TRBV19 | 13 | TGTGCCAGTAGCCGGGACAGGGAGGGCGAGCAGTACTTC | CASSRDREGEQYF
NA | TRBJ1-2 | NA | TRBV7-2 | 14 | TGTGCCAGCAGCGCCGACCAGGGGATCTATGGCTACACCTTC | CASSADQGIYGYTF
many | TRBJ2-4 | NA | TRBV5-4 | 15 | TGTGCCAGCAGCTTAGGACACTTAGCCAAAAACATTCAGTACTTC | CASSLGHLAKNIQYF
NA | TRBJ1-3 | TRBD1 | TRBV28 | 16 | TGTGCCAGCAGTACATACACAGGGGGCTCTGGAAACACCATATATTTT | CASSTYTGGSGNTIYF
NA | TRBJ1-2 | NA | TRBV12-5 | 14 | TGTGCTAGTGGTTTGTGGGGCAGTCAATATGGCTACACCTTC | CASGLWGSQYGYTF
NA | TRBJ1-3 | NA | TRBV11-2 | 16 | TGTGCCAGCAGCAGTATAAGGGGAAGCTCTGGAAACACCATATATTTT | CASSSIRGSSGNTIYF
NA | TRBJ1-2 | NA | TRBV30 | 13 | TGTGCCGGAAGTGGTGGAACTGAGAACGGCTACACCTTC | CAGSGGTENGYTF
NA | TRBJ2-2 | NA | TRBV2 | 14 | TGTGCCAGCAGAAAGGAACCGGGGGCCGGGGAGCTGTTTTTT | CASRKEPGAGELFF
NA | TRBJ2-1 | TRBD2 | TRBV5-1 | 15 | TGCGCCAGCAGGGGTTCTAGCGGTTCCTACAATGAGCAGTTCTTC | CASRGSSGSYNEQFF
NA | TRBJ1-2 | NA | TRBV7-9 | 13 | TGTGCCAGCTCTACAGGATCTTCCTATGGCTACACCTTC | CASSTGSSYGYTF
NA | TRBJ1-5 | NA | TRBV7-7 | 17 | TGTGCCAGCTGCAATTTCCCGGGACTGTCTAGCAATCAGCCCCAGCATTTT | CASCNFPGLSSNQPQHF
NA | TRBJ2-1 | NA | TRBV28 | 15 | TGTGCCGGCCGACAAGGAGGGAGGTCCTACAATGAGCAGTTCTTC | CAGRQGGRSYNEQFF
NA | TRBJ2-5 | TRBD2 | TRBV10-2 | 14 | TGCGCCAGCAGTGCTAGCGGGAGACGGGAGACCCAGTACTTC | CASSASGRRETQYF
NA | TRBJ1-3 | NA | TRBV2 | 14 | TGTGCCAGCAGTGACGGATCCTCTGGAAACACCATATATTTT | CASSDGSSGNTIYF
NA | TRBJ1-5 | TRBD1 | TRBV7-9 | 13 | TGTGCCAGCAGCTCAACAGGGGTCCAGCCCCAGCATTTT | CASSSTGVQPQHF
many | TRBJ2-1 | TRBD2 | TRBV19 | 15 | TGTGCCAGTAGTGTGACTAGCGGGAGTCCTAGTGAGCAGTTCTTC | CASSVTSGSPSEQFF
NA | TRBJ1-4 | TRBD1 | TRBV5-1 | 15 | TGCGCCAGCAGCCCGAAACAGGGGGCTAATGAAAAACTGTTTTTT | CASSPKQGANEKLFF
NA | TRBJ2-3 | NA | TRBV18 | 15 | TGTGCCAGCTCACCTGGGGGACTGAGCACAGATACGCAGTATTTT | CASSPGGLSTDTQYF
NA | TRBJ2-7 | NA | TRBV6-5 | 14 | TGTGCCAGCAGTTACACAGGAACGGCGGACGAGCAGTACTTC | CASSYTGTADEQYF
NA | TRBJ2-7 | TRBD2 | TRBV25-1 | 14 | TGTGCCAGCAGTGAATCGAGCGGGAGCTACGAGCAGTACTTC | CASSESSGSYEQYF
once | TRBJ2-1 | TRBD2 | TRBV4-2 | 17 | TGTGCCAGCAGCCCAAGGGGACTAGCGGGAGGGAACAATGAGCAGTTCTTC | CASSPRGLAGGNNEQFF
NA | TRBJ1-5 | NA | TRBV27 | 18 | TGTGCCAGCAGTTTCCAGGACCCCAGGGGAGGGAAAAATCAGCCCCAGCATTTT | CASSFQDPRGGKNQPQHF
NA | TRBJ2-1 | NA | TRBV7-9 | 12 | TGTGCCAGCAGCCCACATACCAATGAGCAGTTCTTC | CASSPHTNEQFF
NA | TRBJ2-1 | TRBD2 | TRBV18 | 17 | TGTGCCAGCTCACCACTTGAGAGACTAGCGGGCTACAATGAGCAGTTCTTC | CASSPLERLAGYNEQFF
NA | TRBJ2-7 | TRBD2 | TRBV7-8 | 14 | TGTGCCAGCAGCTTAGCCGGGGGGTCCCCCGAGCAGTACTTC | CASSLAGGSPEQYF
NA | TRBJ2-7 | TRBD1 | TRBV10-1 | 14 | TGCGCCAGCAGTGAAGCAGGGGGCCCCTACGAGCAGTACTTC | CASSEAGGPYEQYF
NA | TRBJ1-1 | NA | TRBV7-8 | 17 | TGTGCCAGCAGCAAGACCCGACGGGGCAGGAAAAACACTGAAGCTTTCTTT | CASSKTRRGRKNTEAFF
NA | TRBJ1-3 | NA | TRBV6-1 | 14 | TGTGCCAGCAGTCTTAGATTCTCTGGAAACACCATATATTTT | CASSLRFSGNTIYF
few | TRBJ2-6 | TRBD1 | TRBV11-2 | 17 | TGTGCCAGCACCCTCTGGACAGGGGGCTCTGGGGCCAACGTCCTGACTTTC | CASTLWTGGSGANVLTF
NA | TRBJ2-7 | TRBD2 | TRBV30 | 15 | TGTGCCTGGAGTGGGACTAGCGGCAGCTCCTACGAGCAGTACTTC | CAWSGTSGSSYEQYF
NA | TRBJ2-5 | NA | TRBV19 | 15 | TGTGCCAGTAGTGTAGGTGGCACAGCCCAAGAGACCCAGTACTTC | CASSVGGTAQETQYF
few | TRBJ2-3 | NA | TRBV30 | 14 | TGTGCCTGGAGTGTACACGTCATCGCAGATACGCAGTATTTT | CAWSVHVIADTQYF
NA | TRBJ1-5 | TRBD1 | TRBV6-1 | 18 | TGTGCCAGCAGTGGGAGGACAGGGGGGTCCTATAGCAATCAGCCCCAGCATTTT | CASSGRTGGSYSNQPQHF
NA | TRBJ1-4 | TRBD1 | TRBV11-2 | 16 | TGTGCCAGCAGCTTAGTAGGGACAGGGAAGGATGAAAAACTGTTTTTT | CASSLVGTGKDEKLFF
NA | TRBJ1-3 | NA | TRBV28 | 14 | TGTGCCAGCAAACTACAGGGAATCGGAAACACCATATATTTT | CASKLQGIGNTIYF
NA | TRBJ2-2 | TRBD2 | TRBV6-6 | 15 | TGTGCCAGCAGGACCGGGACTAGCAGTACCGGGGAGCTGTTTTTT | CASRTGTSSTGELFF
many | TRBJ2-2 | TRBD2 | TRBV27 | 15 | TGTGCCAGCAGTTTACGGGGCGGGGGGTCCGGGGAGCTGTTTTTT | CASSLRGGGSGELFF
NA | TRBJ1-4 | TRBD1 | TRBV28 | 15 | TGTGCCAGCAGTCCTACGGGACAGGGTGGTGAAAAACTGTTTTTT | CASSPTGQGGEKLFF
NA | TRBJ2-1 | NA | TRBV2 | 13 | TGTGCCAGCAGATTGGGACTGGCAAATGAGCAGTTCTTC | CASRLGLANEQFF
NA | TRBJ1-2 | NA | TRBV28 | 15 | TGTGCCAGCTCAACACGCCCGACGGATTACTATGGCTACACCTTC | CASSTRPTDYYGYTF
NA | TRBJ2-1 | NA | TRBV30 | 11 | TGTGCCGGGGGGACCTACAATGAGCAGTTCTTC | CAGGTYNEQFF
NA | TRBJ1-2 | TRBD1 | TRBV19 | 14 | TGTGCCAGTACCAGAGGACAGGGCAACTATGGCTACACCTTC | CASTRGQGNYGYTF
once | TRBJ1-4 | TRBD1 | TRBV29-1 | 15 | TGCAGCGTTGCACGGGGACAGGGGCCATATGAAAAACTGTTTTTT | CSVARGQGPYEKLFF
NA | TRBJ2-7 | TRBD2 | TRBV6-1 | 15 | TGTGCCAGCAGCTCCCTGACTAGCGGGAGACACGAGCAGTACTTC | CASSSLTSGRHEQYF
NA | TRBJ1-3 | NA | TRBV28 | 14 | TGTGCCAGCAGTTTAAGGGGGTCTGGAAACACCATATATTTT | CASSLRGSGNTIYF